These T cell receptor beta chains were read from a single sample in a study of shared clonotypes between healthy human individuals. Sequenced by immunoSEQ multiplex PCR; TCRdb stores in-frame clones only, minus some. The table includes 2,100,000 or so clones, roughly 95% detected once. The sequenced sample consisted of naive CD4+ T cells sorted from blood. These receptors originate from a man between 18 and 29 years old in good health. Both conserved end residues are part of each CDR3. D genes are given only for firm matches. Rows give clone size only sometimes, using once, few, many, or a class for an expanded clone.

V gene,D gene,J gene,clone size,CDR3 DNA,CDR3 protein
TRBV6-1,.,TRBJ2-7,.,TGTGCCAGCAGTGAAGTGGTCAGGGACTACGAGCAGTACTTC,CASSEVVRDYEQYF
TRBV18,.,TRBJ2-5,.,TGTGCCAGCTCACCACCCAGCGGCCTCCTCATATCCCAAGAGACCCAGTACTTC,CASSPPSGLLISQETQYF
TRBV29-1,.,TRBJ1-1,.,TGCAGCGTTGAAGGCTTCTCTAAAGCTTTCTTT,CSVEGFSKAFF
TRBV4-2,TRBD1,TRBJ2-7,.,TGTGCCAGCAGTCGCACTCTAGACAGGGCCGACTACGAGCAGTACTTC,CASSRTLDRADYEQYF
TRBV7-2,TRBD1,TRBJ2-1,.,TGTGCCAGCAGCCTTCAGGTAGGGGGCGATGAGCAGTTCTTC,CASSLQVGGDEQFF
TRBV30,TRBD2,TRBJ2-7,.,TGTGCCTGGATGCCCGGGACTAGAGGGGAGCAGTACTTC,CAWMPGTRGEQYF
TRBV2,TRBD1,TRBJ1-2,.,TGTGCCAGCAGTGAATCCCCGGACAGGGGACGTTCTTACGGCTACACCTTC,CASSESPDRGRSYGYTF
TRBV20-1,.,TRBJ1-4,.,TGCAGTGCTAGAGCCGAAAAACTGTTTTTT,CSARAEKLFF
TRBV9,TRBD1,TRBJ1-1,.,TGTGCCAGCAGCCAACGGGGACAGGGTAACACTGAAGCTTTCTTT,CASSQRGQGNTEAFF
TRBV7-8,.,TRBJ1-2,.,TGTGCCAGCAGCTTAAAGGGCAGAGGCTACACCTTC,CASSLKGRGYTF
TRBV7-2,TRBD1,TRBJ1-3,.,TGTGCCAGCAGCGGGACAGGGGTTGGAAACACCATATATTTT,CASSGTGVGNTIYF
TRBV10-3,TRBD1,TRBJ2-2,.,TGTGCCATCACCGGGACAGTCAGGAACACCGGGGAGCTGTTTTTT,CAITGTVRNTGELFF
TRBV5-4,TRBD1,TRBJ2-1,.,TGTGCCAGCAGCCTGAAGGGGGCCAATGAGCAGTTCTTC,CASSLKGANEQFF
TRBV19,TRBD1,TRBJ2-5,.,TGTGCCAGTAACGACAGGGGTAAGACCCAGTACTTC,CASNDRGKTQYF
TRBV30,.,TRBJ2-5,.,TGTGCCTGGAGTGTACTTTGGGGGTTAGAGGAGACCCAGTACTTC,CAWSVLWGLEETQYF
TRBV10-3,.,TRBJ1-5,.,TGTGCCATCAGTGCGGGGACAAACTATCAGCCCCAGCATTTT,CAISAGTNYQPQHF
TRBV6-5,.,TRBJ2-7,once,TGTGCCAGCAGTTTGTTTGGTGGAGCGACGAGATACGAGCAGTACTTC,CASSLFGGATRYEQYF
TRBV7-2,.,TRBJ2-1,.,TGTGCCAGCAGCTTAATGAGGGCAGGGGGGAACAATGAGCAGTTCTTC,CASSLMRAGGNNEQFF
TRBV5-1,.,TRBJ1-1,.,TGCGCCAGCAGCTTGGGTACGGCTACGAACACTGAAGCTTTCTTT,CASSLGTATNTEAFF
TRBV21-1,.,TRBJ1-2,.,TGTGCCAGCAGCAAAGGGCACTATGGCTACACCTTC,CASSKGHYGYTF
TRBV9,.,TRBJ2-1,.,TGTGCCAGCAGCGAAAGACAGGGAGGGGTAAATGAGCAGTTCTTC,CASSERQGGVNEQFF
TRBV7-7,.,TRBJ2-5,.,TGTGCTAGCAGCTTAATCACAGAGACCCAGTACTTC,CASSLITETQYF
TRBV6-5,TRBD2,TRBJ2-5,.,TGTGCCAGCACGGGGGGGAGGTACCAAGAGACCCAGTACTTC,CASTGGRYQETQYF
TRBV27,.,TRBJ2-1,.,TGTGCCAGCAGTTTTCGCGCAGGGAGAACCTACAATGAGCAGTTCTTC,CASSFRAGRTYNEQFF
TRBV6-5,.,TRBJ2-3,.,TGTGCCAGCAGTCCTGACTTCCTAGCGGATACGCAGTATTTT,CASSPDFLADTQYF
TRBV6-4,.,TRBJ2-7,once,TGTGCCCAAAGACCGTTGGAGGGGTCGTACGAGCAGTACTTC,CAQRPLEGSYEQYF
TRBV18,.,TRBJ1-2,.,TGTGCCAGCTCACCGGCCGGGGACGCCACCTATGGCTACACCTTC,CASSPAGDATYGYTF
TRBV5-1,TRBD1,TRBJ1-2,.,TGCGCCAGCAGCCCCGGGACAGGCAACTATGGCTACACCTTC,CASSPGTGNYGYTF
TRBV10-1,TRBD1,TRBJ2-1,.,TGCGCCAGCAGTGAGTCGAAGGCAGGGGGCAATGAGCAGTTCTTC,CASSESKAGGNEQFF
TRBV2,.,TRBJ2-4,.,TGTGCCAGCAGGGACCAAAACATTCAGTACTTC,CASRDQNIQYF
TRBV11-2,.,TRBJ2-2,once,TGTGCCAGCAGCTTAGACGGGACTAACACCGGGGAGCTGTTTTTT,CASSLDGTNTGELFF
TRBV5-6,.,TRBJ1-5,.,TGTGCCAGCAGCTTGCGGGGCTTCAGGAGCAATCAGCCCCAGCATTTT,CASSLRGFRSNQPQHF
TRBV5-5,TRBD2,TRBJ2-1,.,TGTGCCAGCAGCCCCCAGCGGGGTCCCTACAATGAGCAGTTCTTC,CASSPQRGPYNEQFF
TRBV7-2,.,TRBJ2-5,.,TGTGCCAGCAGCTTAGAGGTGACGGGAAGAGAGACCCAGTACTTC,CASSLEVTGRETQYF
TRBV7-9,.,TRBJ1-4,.,TGTGCCGGAAAAAATGGACGCGAAAAACTGTTTTTT,CAGKNGREKLFF
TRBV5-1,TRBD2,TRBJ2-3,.,TGCGCCAGCAGCTTAGGAGCGGGGGGGAGCACAGATACGCAGTATTTT,CASSLGAGGSTDTQYF
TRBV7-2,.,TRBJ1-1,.,TGTGCCAGCAGCCTGCTTCGAGGATGGACTGAAGCTTTCTTT,CASSLLRGWTEAFF